The source of this T cell receptor beta chain is a study of cytomegalovirus exposure and HLA in healthy donors. Study-wide results and limits: In most subjects, TCR beta sequences reportedly gave accurate predictions of HLA-A and HLA-B alleles. By a later analysis, the bulk of CMV-associated TCR beta chains appeared HLA-restricted. The productive fraction for most TCR beta V segments was about 90% or about 30% in an earlier analysis. Most likely, a cluster of highly shared sequence variants arose as a sequencing artifact.

PCR primers comprised 60 Vbeta and 13 Jbeta primers. The method was immunoSEQ multiplex PCR; TCRdb's version includes in-frame clones alone and lacks a portion of them. The profile shows more than 200,000 clones, about 74% of them singletons. Of note for this clone: What it recognizes is unknown.

Germline loops: CDR1 SEHNR, CDR2 FQNEAQ (reference sequence). After removal of 7 bases from V and 7 bases from J, the junction contained 8 bases not matched to a gene. The CDR3 length is 14 residues. The TCR comes from a man in his forties or fifties in good health and CMV-seronegative. The gene calls are TRBV7-9 and TRBJ2-1, with TRBD2 matching over 9 bases. Sequenced: PBMCs. The CDR3 DNA follows: TGTGCCAGCATGAGGGGACTAGCCTGGAATGAGCAGTTCTTC. It specifies CASMRGLAWNEQFF.